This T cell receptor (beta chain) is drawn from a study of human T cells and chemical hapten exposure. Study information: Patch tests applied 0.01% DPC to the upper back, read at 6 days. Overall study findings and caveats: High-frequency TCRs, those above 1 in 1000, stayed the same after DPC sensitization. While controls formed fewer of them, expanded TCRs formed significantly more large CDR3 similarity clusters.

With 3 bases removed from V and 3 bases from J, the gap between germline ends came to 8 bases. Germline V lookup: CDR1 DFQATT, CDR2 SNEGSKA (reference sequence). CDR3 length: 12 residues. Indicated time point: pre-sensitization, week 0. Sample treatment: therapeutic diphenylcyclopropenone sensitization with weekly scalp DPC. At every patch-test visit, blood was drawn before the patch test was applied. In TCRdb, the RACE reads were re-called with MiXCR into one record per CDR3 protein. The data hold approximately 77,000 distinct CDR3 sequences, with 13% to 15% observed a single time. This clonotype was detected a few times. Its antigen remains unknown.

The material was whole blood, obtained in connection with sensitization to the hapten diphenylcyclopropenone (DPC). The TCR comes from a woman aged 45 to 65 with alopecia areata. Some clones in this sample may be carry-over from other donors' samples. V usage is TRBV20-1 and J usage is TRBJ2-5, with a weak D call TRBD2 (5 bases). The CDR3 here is CSAREAEETQYF. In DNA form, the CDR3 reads TGCAGTGCTAGGGAAGCGGAAGAGACCCAGTACTTC.